The 27 T cell receptor beta chains presented below share a single source sample, sequenced in a study of cytomegalovirus exposure and HLA in healthy donors. Researchers ran the PCR with 60 Vbeta and 13 Jbeta primers. TCRdb keeps only in-frame clones here, not all; method: immunoSEQ multiplex PCR. The sample lists under 200,000 clones; around 82% were seen once. Sequences were obtained from PBMCs. The origin of the receptors is a male donor in good health and CMV-seronegative.

V is TRBV4-2 and J is TRBJ1-3, with D perhaps TRBD1 (6 bases). V was cut by 2 bases and J by 1 base, with 24 bases left in between. This CDR3 is 20 amino acids long. Germline V lookup: CDR1 LGHNA, CDR2 YNFKEQ. CDR3 sequence reads: CASSQRAFGGGLGSGNTIYF. CDR3 coding DNA: TGTGCCAGCAGCCAAAGGGCGTTCGGGGGGGGGCTAGGTTCTGGAAACACCATATATTTT.

This chain joins TRBV2 and TRBJ2-7; D possibly corresponds to TRBD2 (5 bases). The germline gives CDR1 SNHLY, CDR2 FYNNEI. CDR3 length: 15 residues. Trimming pared 4 bases from V and 0 bases from J, leaving 13 bases between. CDR3 amino acids: CASSGGSTLSYEQYF. CDR3 bases: TGTGCCAGCAGTGGAGGGAGCACCCTCTCCTACGAGCAGTACTTC.

The V call is TRBV7-8, the J call TRBJ2-7; 10 bases line up with TRBD1. V was pared by 4 bases and J by 6 bases, with 3 bases of the junction left unmatched. Germline V CDR1 and CDR2: SGHVS, FQNEAQ. CDR3 length: 13 amino acids. CDR3 nucleotides: TGTGCCAGCAGCTCGACAGGGGGCGGCGAGCAGTACTTC. This encodes CASSSTGGGEQYF.

This chain joins TRBV28 and TRBJ2-7, with 8 bases that match TRBD2. Germline lookup yields CDR1 MDHEN and CDR2 SYDVKM. V shed 6 bases, J shed 5 bases, and the junction held 9 bases outside the gene matches. The CDR3 extends over 14 amino acids. Here the CDR3 reads CASRAGGTRNEQYF. The CDR3 nucleotides read TGTGCCAGCAGGGCCGGAGGGACTAGGAACGAGCAGTACTTC. Variable domain in full (rest from reference TRBV28 and TRBJ2-7): DVKVTQSSRYLVKRTGEKVFLECVQDMDHENMFWYRQDPGLGLRLIYFSYDVKMKEKGDIPEGYSVSREKKERFSLILESASTNQTSMYLCASRAGGTRNEQYFGPGTRLTVT.

The sample holds a few counts of this clone. V and J are TRBV18 and TRBJ1-2; TRBD1 agrees at 7 bases. J was trimmed by 4 bases and V by 2 bases; bases with no gene match: 4. Germline CDR1 reads KGHSH; CDR2 reads LQKENI. The CDR3 has 14 residues. CDR3 coding DNA: TGTGCCAGCTCACCAGGGACAGCTATCTATGGCTACACCTTC. The encoded protein is CASSPGTAIYGYTF. The whole variable domain, filled in from reference TRBV18 and TRBJ1-2, reads NAGVMQNPRHLVRRRGQEARLRCSPMKGHSHVYWYRQLPEEGLKFMVYLQKENIIDESGMPKERFSAEFPKEGPSILRIQQVVRGDSAAYFCASSPGTAIYGYTFGSGTRLTVV.

V gene TRBV15 combines with J gene TRBJ2-3, with 10 bases aligning to TRBD2. The CDR3 has 14 amino acids. The V segment lost 6 bases and the J segment 4 bases; nucleotides outside the gene matches: 4. Germline CDR1 LNHNV, CDR2 YYDKDF (reference sequence). The CDR3 DNA reads TGTGCCACCAGACTAGCGGGACTATCAGATACGCAGTATTTT. Translated: CATRLAGLSDTQYF.

The gene calls are TRBV19 and TRBJ2-7; D is possibly TRBD1 (8 bases). CDR1 and CDR2 (germline): LNHDA, SQIVND (reference sequence). The V end was cut by 3 bases, the J end by 2 bases, with 14 bases between. This CDR3 spans 15 amino acids. The CDR3 DNA is TGTGCCAGTAGTATCGGGGGGACAGGAACCTACGAGCAGTACTTC. It translates to CASSIGGTGTYEQYF.

The CDR3 reads CASSYSSGSNEKLFF. The CDR3 bases are TGTGCCAGCAGTTACTCGTCGGGTAGCAATGAAAAACTGTTTTTT. V gene TRBV6-5 combines with J gene TRBJ1-4; D gene ambiguous. The CDR3 length is 15 residues. V lost 0 bases, J lost 5 bases, and 10 bases lay in between. Germline values: CDR1 MNHEY, CDR2 SVGAGI.

Only a few counts were recorded for this clone. J is TRBJ1-5 and V is TRBV28; 7 bases line up with TRBD1. J was trimmed by 7 bases and V by 6 bases; bases with no gene match: 12. This CDR3 has 15 residues. Germline lookup yields CDR1 MDHEN and CDR2 SYDVKM. The DNA of the CDR3 is TGTGCCAGCAGAGGGACAGCTGCTTTCGAGCAGCCCCAGCATTTT. Its protein product is CASRGTAAFEQPQHF.

The chain uses TRBV6-1 and TRBJ1-5, with TRBD1 matching over 8 bases. The junction had 5 bases not matched to a gene; V was cut back by 6 bases and J by 4 bases. The CDR3 is 14 amino acids. Germline CDR1 MNHNS, CDR2 SASEGT. The CDR3 DNA follows: TGTGCCAGCAGCGGACAGGGTGGTAATCAGCCCCAGCATTTT. Translating gives CASSGQGGNQPQHF.

The chain employs TRBV27 and TRBJ2-5, with TRBD2 matching over 9 bases. The CDR3 length is 17 residues. Germline CDR1 MNHEY, CDR2 SMNVEV (reference sequence). V was clipped by 2 bases and J by 5 bases; unmatched bases: 12. The CDR3 DNA reads TGTGCCAGCAGTTTAGAAACCGGCGGGAGGGCCGGGGAGACCCAGTACTTC. It is translated as CASSLETGGRAGETQYF.

The genes are TRBV6-5 and TRBJ1-1, with 8 bases that match TRBD1. This CDR3 spans 16 amino acids. The germline V gene encodes CDR1 MNHEY and CDR2 SVGAGI. The J segment lost 5 bases and the V segment lost 2 bases, leaving 10 bases of the junction unmatched. The CDR3: CASSYGSGGVGTEAFF. CDR3 sequence (DNA): TGTGCCAGCAGTTACGGGTCAGGGGGCGTCGGGACTGAAGCTTTCTTT.

The V gene is TRBV5-1, the J gene TRBJ2-1; TRBD2 matches 8 bases. The CDR3 covers 16 residues. From germline, CDR1 is SGHRS and CDR2 YFSETQ. The ends lost 2 bases at V and 6 bases at J; junction bases unmatched: 10. The CDR3 loop reads CASSFLDGGGSNEQFF. The CDR3 DNA sequence: TGCGCCAGCAGCTTCCTTGACGGGGGGGGCTCCAATGAGCAGTTCTTC.

This chain uses TRBV10-3 with TRBJ1-1; TRBD1 is a possible D gene (5 bases). The germline CDR1 and CDR2 sequences are ENHRY and SYGVKD. The CDR3 consists of 12 residues. Trimming left V 3 bases short and J 8 bases short, with 10 bases between. CDR3 protein: CAISDRGSEAFF. The CDR3 bases are TGTGCCATCAGTGATCGGGGGAGCGAAGCTTTCTTT.

The chain combines TRBV6-9 with TRBJ1-5, with 7 bases identical to TRBD1. The germline V gene encodes CDR1 MNHGY and CDR2 SVAAGI. The CDR3 is made up of 14 amino acids. J lost 3 bases, V lost 4 bases, and 3 bases had no gene match. The CDR3 coding sequence is TGTGCCAGCAGTTCCGGGACAGCCAATCAGCCCCAGCATTTT. Protein sequence: CASSSGTANQPQHF.

This clone was counted between two and nine times. V gene TRBV7-8 combines with J gene TRBJ1-1, with D tentatively TRBD1 (5 bases). The V end was cut by 5 bases, the J end by 1 base, with 8 bases between. The germline CDR1 and CDR2 sequences are SGHVS and FQNEAQ. The CDR3 covers 13 residues. The CDR3 here is CASSPTENTEAFF. DNA for the CDR3: TGTGCCAGCAGCCCGACAGAGAACACTGAAGCTTTCTTT.

This clone was observed once. V is TRBV6-1 and J is TRBJ2-7, with D maybe TRBD1 (6 bases). CDR1 is MNHNS and CDR2 is SASEGT in the germline V gene. This CDR3 contains 15 residues. The V end lost 10 bases, the J end lost 0 bases, and 19 bases lay between the germline ends. The CDR3 spells CATRPPGQNSYEQYF. In DNA, the CDR3 is TGTGCCACACGACCCCCGGGACAAAACTCCTACGAGCAGTACTTC.

This clone has only a few counts. CDR3 protein: CASSWTSENTGELFF. In nucleotides, the CDR3 is TGTGCCAGCAGCTGGACTAGCGAGAACACCGGGGAGCTGTTTTTT. V usage is TRBV7-9 and J usage is TRBJ2-2; 9 bases agree with TRBD2. J lost 1 base, V lost 4 bases, and 1 base had no gene match. This CDR3 is built from 15 residues. The V gene's germline CDR1 is SEHNR and CDR2 FQNEAQ (reference sequence).

The chain has TRBV4-1 and TRBJ2-1; D unresolved. The V gene's germline CDR1 is MGHRA and CDR2 YSYEKL. The V end lost 3 bases, the J end lost 3 bases, and 3 bases lay between the germline ends. The CDR3 has 12 amino acids. In nucleotides, the CDR3 is TGCGCCAGCAGCCACCACTACAATGAGCAGTTCTTC. This translates into CASSHHYNEQFF.

A few counts support this clone. This chain uses TRBV2 with TRBJ2-3; D remains unclear. The CDR3 spans 15 residues. Trimming took 1 base from V and 0 from J, leaving 8 bases between them. From germline, CDR1 is SNHLY and CDR2 FYNNEI. CDR3 residues: CASSEVTASTDTQYF. CDR3 sequence (DNA): TGTGCCAGCAGTGAAGTTACAGCTAGCACAGATACGCAGTATTTT.

The chain's CDR3 is CASSPDRGQGAAQPQHF. The CDR3 DNA reads TGTGCCAGTAGTCCGGATCGTGGACAGGGGGCCGCTCAGCCCCAGCATTTT. The chain links TRBV19 to TRBJ1-5, with TRBD1 matching 11 bases. The CDR3 is 17 residues long. The ends lost 5 bases at V and 6 bases at J; junction bases unmatched: 12. Germline V gene lookup returns CDR1 LNHDA and CDR2 SQIVND (reference sequence).

This chain connects TRBV7-8 to TRBJ1-6; 7 nucleotides agree with TRBD1. The J segment lost 5 bases and the V segment lost 1 base, leaving 8 bases of the junction unmatched. CDR1 is SGHVS and CDR2 is FQNEAQ in the germline V gene. CDR3 length: 17 residues. CDR3 DNA sequence: TGTGCCAGCAGCTTAGGGGCGCCGGGACAGAATAATTCACCCCTCCACTTT. Translating gives CASSLGAPGQNNSPLHF.

The chain uses TRBV2 and TRBJ2-3; 10 nucleotides align to TRBD2. Unmatched junction bases numbered 16, after V lost 7 bases and J lost 3 bases. From germline, CDR1 is SNHLY and CDR2 FYNNEI. CDR3 length: 18 amino acids. The CDR3 bases are TGTGCCAGCACCGTTGGGAGTCCCCTAGCGGGAGATACAGATACGCAGTATTTT. Its translation is CASTVGSPLAGDTDTQYF.

V is TRBV28 and J is TRBJ2-7; 9 nucleotides align to TRBD1. The V gene's germline CDR1 is MDHEN and CDR2 SYDVKM. V trimming: 6 bases; J trimming: 3 bases; junction bases outside the gene matches: 3. The CDR3 sequence is 13 residues long. CDR3 nucleotides: TGTGCCAGCAGCCGACAGGGGGTCTACGAGCAGTACTTC. This sequence encodes CASSRQGVYEQYF. Using reference TRBV28 and TRBJ2-7 for the parts outside the CDR3, the full variable domain is DVKVTQSSRYLVKRTGEKVFLECVQDMDHENMFWYRQDPGLGLRLIYFSYDVKMKEKGDIPEGYSVSREKKERFSLILESASTNQTSMYLCASSRQGVYEQYFGPGTRLTVT.

J is TRBJ1-2 and V is TRBV5-1; TRBD1 aligns across 10 bases. This CDR3 region has 18 residues. V lost 3 bases to trimming and J lost 3 bases; unmatched junction nucleotides: 14. Germline CDR1 SGHRS, CDR2 YFSETQ. The CDR3 protein is CASSSRMGQGTLDYGYTF. CDR3 bases: TGCGCCAGCAGCTCACGTATGGGACAGGGGACGTTGGACTATGGCTACACCTTC. Drawing the rest from reference TRBV5-1 and TRBJ1-2, the complete variable domain is KAGVTQTPRYLIKTRGQQVTLSCSPISGHRSVSWYQQTPGQGLQFLFEYFSETQRNKGNFPGRFSGRQFSNSRSEMNVSTLELGDSALYLCASSSRMGQGTLDYGYTFGSGTRLTVV.

V usage is TRBV4-1 and J usage is TRBJ2-7, with 8 bases lining up with TRBD2. This CDR3 has 15 residues. Germline V gene lookup returns CDR1 MGHRA and CDR2 YSYEKL. J was trimmed by 0 bases and V by 4 bases; bases with no gene match: 5. CDR3 loop: CASSPSGGLSYEQYF. The CDR3 DNA sequence: TGCGCCAGCAGCCCGAGCGGGGGACTCTCCTACGAGCAGTACTTC.

This chain connects TRBV6-1 to TRBJ1-2; 7 bases align to TRBD1. The CDR3 is 15 amino acids. Unmatched junction bases numbered 8, after V lost 6 bases and J lost 1 base. CDR1 is MNHNS and CDR2 is SASEGT in the germline V gene. The CDR3 DNA reads as TGTGCCAGCAGGGTTACAGGGGCGGATAACTATGGCTACACCTTC. This sequence encodes CASRVTGADNYGYTF.